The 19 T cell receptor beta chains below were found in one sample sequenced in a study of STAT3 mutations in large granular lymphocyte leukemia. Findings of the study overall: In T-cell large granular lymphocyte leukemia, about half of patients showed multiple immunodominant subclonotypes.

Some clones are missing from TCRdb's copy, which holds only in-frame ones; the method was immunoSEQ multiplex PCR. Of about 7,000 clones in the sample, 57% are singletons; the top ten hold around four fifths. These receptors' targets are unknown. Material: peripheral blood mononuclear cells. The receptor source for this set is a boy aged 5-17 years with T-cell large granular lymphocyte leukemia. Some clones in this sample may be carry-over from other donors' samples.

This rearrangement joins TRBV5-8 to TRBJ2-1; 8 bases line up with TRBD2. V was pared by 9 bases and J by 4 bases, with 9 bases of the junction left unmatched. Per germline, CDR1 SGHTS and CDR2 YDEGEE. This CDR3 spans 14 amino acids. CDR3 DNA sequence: TGTGCCACTACGGGACTAGTCGGGTACAATGAGCAGTTCTTC. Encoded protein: CATTGLVGYNEQFF.

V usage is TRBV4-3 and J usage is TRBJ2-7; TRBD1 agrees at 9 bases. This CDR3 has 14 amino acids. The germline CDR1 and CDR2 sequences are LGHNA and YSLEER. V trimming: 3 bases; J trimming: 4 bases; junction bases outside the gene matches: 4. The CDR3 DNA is TGCGCCAGCAGCCAGGACAGGGGTTCATACGAGCAGTACTTC. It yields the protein CASSQDRGSYEQYF.

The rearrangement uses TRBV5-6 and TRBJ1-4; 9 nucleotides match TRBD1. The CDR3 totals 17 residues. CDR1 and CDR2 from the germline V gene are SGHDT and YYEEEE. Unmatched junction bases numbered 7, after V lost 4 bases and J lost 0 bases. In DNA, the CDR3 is TGTGCCAGCAGCGGACAGGGGTGGTATGCAACTAATGAAAAACTGTTTTTT. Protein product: CASSGQGWYATNEKLFF.

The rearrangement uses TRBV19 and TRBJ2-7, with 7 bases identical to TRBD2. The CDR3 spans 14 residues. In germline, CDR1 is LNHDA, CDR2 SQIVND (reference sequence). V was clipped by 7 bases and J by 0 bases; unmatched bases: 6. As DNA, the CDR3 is TGTGCCAGTACCGCTAGCGGCAACTCCTACGAGCAGTACTTC. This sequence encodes CASTASGNSYEQYF.

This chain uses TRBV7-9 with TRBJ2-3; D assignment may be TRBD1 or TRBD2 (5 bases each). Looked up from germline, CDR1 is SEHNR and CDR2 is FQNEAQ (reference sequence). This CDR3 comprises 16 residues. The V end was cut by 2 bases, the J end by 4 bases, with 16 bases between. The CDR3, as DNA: TGTGCCAGCAGCTTAAAATTCGTGGTGGGGGCAGATACGCAGTATTTT. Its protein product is CASSLKFVVGADTQYF. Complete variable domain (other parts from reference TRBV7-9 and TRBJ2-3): DTGVSQNPRHKITKRGQNVTFRCDPISEHNRLYWYRQTLGQGPEFLTYFQNEAQLEKSRLLSDRFSAERPKGSFSTLEIQRTEQGDSAMYLCASSLKFVVGADTQYFGPGTRLTVL.

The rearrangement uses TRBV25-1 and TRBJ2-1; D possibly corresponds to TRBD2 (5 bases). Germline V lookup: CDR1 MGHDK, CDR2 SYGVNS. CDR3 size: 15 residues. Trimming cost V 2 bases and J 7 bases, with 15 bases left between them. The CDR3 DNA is TGTGCCAGCAGTGAACCCTCTATTGGGGAGAATGAGCAGTTCTTC. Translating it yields CASSEPSIGENEQFF.

The CDR3 loop reads CASSLGENEQYF. The DNA of the CDR3 is TGTGCCAGCTCGCTAGGAGAAAACGAGCAGTACTTC. The chain is built from TRBV18 and TRBJ2-7; D call uncertain. This CDR3 has 12 residues. Trimming took off 6 bases at V and 5 bases at J, with 11 bases between the two ends. The germline CDR1 and CDR2 sequences are KGHSH and LQKENI.

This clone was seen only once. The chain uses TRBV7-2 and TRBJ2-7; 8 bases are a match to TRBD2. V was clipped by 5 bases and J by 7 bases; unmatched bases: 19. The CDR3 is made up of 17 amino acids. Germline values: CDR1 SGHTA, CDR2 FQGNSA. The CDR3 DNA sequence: TGTGCCAGCAGCCCCTGGCCAGCGGGGGCCTCACTACGAGAGCAGTACTTC. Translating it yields CASSPWPAGASLREQYF.

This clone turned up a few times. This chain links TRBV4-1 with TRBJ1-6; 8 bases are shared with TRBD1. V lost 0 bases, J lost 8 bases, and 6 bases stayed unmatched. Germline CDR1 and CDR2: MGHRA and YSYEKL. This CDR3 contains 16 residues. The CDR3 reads CASSQDPQGADSPLHF. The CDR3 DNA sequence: TGCGCCAGCAGCCAAGATCCGCAGGGGGCGGATTCACCCCTCCACTTT.

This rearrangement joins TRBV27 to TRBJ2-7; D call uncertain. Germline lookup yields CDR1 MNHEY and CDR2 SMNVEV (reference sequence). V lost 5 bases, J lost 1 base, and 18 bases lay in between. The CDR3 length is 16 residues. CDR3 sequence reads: CASSRNPEGISYEQYF. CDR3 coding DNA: TGTGCCAGCAGTCGGAACCCCGAAGGGATTTCCTACGAGCAGTACTTC.

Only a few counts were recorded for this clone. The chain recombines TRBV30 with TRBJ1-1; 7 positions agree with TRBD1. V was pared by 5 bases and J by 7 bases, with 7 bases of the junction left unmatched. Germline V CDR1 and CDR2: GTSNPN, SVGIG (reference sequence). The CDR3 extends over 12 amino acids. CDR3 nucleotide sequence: TGTGCCTGGCAAGGGGACAGCGTTGAAGCTTTCTTT. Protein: CAWQGDSVEAFF. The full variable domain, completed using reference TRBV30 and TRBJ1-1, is SQTIHQWPATLVQPVGSPLSLECTVEGTSNPNLYWYRQAAGRGLQLLFYSVGIGQISSEVPQNLSASRPQDRQFILSSKKLLLSDSGFYLCAWQGDSVEAFFGQGTRLTVV.

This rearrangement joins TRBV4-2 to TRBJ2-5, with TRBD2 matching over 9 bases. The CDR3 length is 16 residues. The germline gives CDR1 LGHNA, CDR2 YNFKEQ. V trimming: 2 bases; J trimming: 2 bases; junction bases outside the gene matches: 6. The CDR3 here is CASSQTPGLAQETQYF. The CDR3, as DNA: TGTGCCAGCAGCCAAACCCCGGGACTAGCACAAGAGACCCAGTACTTC.

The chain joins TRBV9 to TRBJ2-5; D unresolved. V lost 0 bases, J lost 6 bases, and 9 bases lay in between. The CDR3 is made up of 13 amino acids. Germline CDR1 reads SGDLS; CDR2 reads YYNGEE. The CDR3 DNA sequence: TGTGCCAGCAGCGTAGAGGGCCGTAAGACCCAGTACTTC. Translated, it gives CASSVEGRKTQYF.

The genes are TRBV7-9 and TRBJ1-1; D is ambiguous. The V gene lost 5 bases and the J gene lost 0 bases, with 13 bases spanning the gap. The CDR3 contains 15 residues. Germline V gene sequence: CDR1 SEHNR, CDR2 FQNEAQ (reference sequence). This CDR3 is CASSPTLLMNTEAFF. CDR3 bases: TGTGCCAGCAGCCCAACTCTACTCATGAACACTGAAGCTTTCTTT.

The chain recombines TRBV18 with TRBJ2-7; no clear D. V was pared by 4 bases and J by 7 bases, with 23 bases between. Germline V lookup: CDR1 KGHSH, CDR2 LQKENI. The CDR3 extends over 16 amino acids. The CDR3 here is CASSLSSGPPFGEQYF. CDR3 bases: TGTGCCAGCTCACTATCTTCCGGGCCACCGTTCGGGGAGCAGTACTTC.

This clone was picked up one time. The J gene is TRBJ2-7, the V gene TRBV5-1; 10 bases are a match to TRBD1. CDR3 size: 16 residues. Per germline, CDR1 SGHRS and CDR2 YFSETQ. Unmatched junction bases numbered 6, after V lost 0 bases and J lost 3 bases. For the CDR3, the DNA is TGCGCCAGCAGCTTGGGGGACAGGGGATCGGGCTACGAGCAGTACTTC. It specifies CASSLGDRGSGYEQYF.

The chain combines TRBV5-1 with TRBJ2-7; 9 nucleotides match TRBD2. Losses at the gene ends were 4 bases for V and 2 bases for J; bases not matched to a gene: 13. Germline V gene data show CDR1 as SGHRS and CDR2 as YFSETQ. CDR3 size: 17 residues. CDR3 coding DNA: TGCGCCAGCAGCCCCAAACACACTAGCGGGCGGACCTACGAGCAGTACTTC. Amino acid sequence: CASSPKHTSGRTYEQYF.

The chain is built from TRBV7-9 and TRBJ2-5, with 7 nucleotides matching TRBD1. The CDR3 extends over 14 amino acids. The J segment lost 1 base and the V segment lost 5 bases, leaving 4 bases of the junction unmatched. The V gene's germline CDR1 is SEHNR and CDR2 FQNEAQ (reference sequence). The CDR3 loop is CASSQGTVQETQYF. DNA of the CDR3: TGTGCCAGCAGCCAAGGGACAGTCCAAGAGACCCAGTACTTC.

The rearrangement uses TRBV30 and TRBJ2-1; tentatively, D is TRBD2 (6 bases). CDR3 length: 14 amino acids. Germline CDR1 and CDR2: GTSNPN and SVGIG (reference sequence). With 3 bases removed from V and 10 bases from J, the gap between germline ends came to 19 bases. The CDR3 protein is CAWRLAPSRREQFF. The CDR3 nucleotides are TGTGCCTGGAGACTAGCCCCGAGTCGTAGAGAGCAGTTCTTC.